The next 26 T cell receptor beta chains were all read from a single sample in a study of shared clonotypes between healthy human individuals. The repertoire was sequenced with immunoSEQ multiplex PCR; TCRdb's copy has only in-frame clones and lacks some. The profile shows millions of clones, just over 90% of them singletons. Sequenced material: naive CD4+ T cells from PBMCs. Indicated subset: CD45RA+ positively selected. These receptors all stem from a man aged 18 to 29 in good health. Some clones in this sample may be carry-over from other donors' samples.

The chain uses TRBV5-1 and TRBJ2-2, with 7 bases matching TRBD1. The V and J ends lost 3 bases and 5 bases, in that order; junction bases with no gene match: 10. The germline CDR1 and CDR2 sequences are SGHRS and YFSETQ. The CDR3 length is 16 residues. The CDR3 bases are TGCGCCAGCAGCTCATGGGACAGCTCTATTACCGGGGAGCTGTTTTTT. Its protein is CASSSWDSSITGELFF.

The count of this clone is one. The chain joins TRBV6-5 to TRBJ2-5; 7 bases are a match to TRBD2. Germline V gives CDR1 MNHEY, CDR2 SVGAGI. This CDR3 is 15 amino acids long. V trimming: 0 bases; J trimming: 5 bases; junction bases outside the gene matches: 6. CDR3 bases: TGTGCCAGCAGTTACTCTGGGAGGGCCTTGGAGACCCAGTACTTC. This codes for CASSYSGRALETQYF.

The chain couples TRBV5-1 to TRBJ2-1; D gene ambiguous. V was shortened by 0 bases and J by 1 base, with 8 bases between the two germline ends. Germline V gives CDR1 SGHRS, CDR2 YFSETQ. The CDR3 is made up of 15 amino acids. For the CDR3, the DNA is TGCGCCAGCAGCTTGGCTACGGATTCCTACAATGAGCAGTTCTTC. It encodes CASSLATDSYNEQFF.

The chain is built from TRBV9 and TRBJ2-5; tentatively, D is TRBD2 (6 bases). The V gene's germline CDR1 is SGDLS and CDR2 YYNGEE. CDR3 length: 14 residues. Trimming stripped 0 bases from V and 5 bases from J, with 11 bases between. DNA of the CDR3: TGTGCCAGCAGCGTAGGCGGGGACCGGGAGACCCAGTACTTC. Translated, it gives CASSVGGDRETQYF.

The rearrangement joins TRBV2 to TRBJ2-1, with D perhaps matching TRBD1 (6 bases). Germline V lookup: CDR1 SNHLY, CDR2 FYNNEI. V was shortened by 4 bases and J by 9 bases, with 13 bases between the two germline ends. This CDR3 region has 13 residues. CDR3 DNA sequence: TGTGCCAGCAGTGTCACAGGGACGGGTGAGCAGTTCTTC. Protein product: CASSVTGTGEQFF.

This chain joins TRBV4-2 and TRBJ1-1, with a tentative D call TRBD1 (6 bases). The CDR3 length is 17 residues. V was cut by 2 bases and J by 3 bases, with 19 bases left in between. From germline, CDR1 is LGHNA and CDR2 YNFKEQ. The CDR3 DNA follows: TGTGCCAGCAGCCAAAACGGAGGGTCAGGGGCCCACACTGAAGCTTTCTTT. It yields the protein CASSQNGGSGAHTEAFF.

This clone was seen only a few times. Germline is not matched at one junction end, which may reflect a read error. Other DNA variants within this sample encode the same CDR3. The chain recombines TRBV7-9 with TRBJ2-1, with D hard to call. The CDR3 totals 11 residues. The germline gives CDR1 SEHNR, CDR2 FQNEAQ (reference sequence). CDR3: CASSLVNEQFF. CDR3 nucleotide sequence: TGTGCCAGCAGTTTAGTCAATGAGCAGTTCTTC.

This sequence joins TRBV5-4 and TRBJ2-3, with TRBD1 as a possible D gene (6 bases). Germline CDR1 is SGHNT and CDR2 is YYREEE (reference sequence). This CDR3 has 16 amino acids. Trimming removed 4 bases at V and 4 bases at J, with 19 bases between. The CDR3 DNA is TGTGCCAGCAGCGGTACGTGGGGGCGATTTGCAGATACGCAGTATTTT. Amino acids: CASSGTWGRFADTQYF.

The chain joins TRBV2 to TRBJ1-5; a weak D match, TRBD1 (5 bases). Germline values: CDR1 SNHLY, CDR2 FYNNEI. The CDR3 runs to 14 residues. V was trimmed by 4 bases and J by 5 bases, leaving 12 bases between them. As DNA, the CDR3 is TGTGCCAGCAGTGGTTCAGGGACGCATCAGCCCCAGCATTTT. Its translation is CASSGSGTHQPQHF.

The V call is TRBV10-3, the J call TRBJ2-3; D call uncertain. Germline CDR1 reads ENHRY; CDR2 reads SYGVKD. The CDR3 runs 15 residues. Trimming pared 10 bases from V and 0 bases from J, leaving 17 bases between. CDR3: CATLNWASSTDTQYF. In nucleotides, the CDR3 is TGTGCCACCTTAAATTGGGCCTCTAGCACAGATACGCAGTATTTT.

This chain links TRBV5-1 with TRBJ2-5; 9 nucleotides line up with TRBD1. This CDR3 has 15 amino acids. The V segment lost 4 bases and the J segment 5 bases; nucleotides outside the gene matches: 9. CDR1 and CDR2 from the germline V gene are SGHRS and YFSETQ. CDR3 nucleotide sequence: TGCGCCAGCAGCCACCCGGGACAGGGCGGGGAGACCCAGTACTTC. This encodes CASSHPGQGGETQYF.

This chain links TRBV4-1 with TRBJ1-4; 9 bases agree with TRBD1. The CDR3 length is 15 residues. Germline lookup yields CDR1 MGHRA and CDR2 YSYEKL. Losses at the gene ends were 4 bases for V and 4 bases for J; bases not matched to a gene: 4. The CDR3 nucleotides read TGCGCCAGCAGCCCCGGACAGGGGCTTAATGAAAAACTGTTTTTT. Its protein is CASSPGQGLNEKLFF.

The rearrangement joins TRBV6-6 to TRBJ2-7; TRBD1 matches at 7 bases. The CDR3 sequence is 15 residues long. The V gene end was trimmed by 7 bases and the J gene end by 2 bases; junction bases not matched to a gene: 11. Germline V lookup: CDR1 MNHNY, CDR2 SVGAGI (reference sequence). The CDR3 DNA is TGTGCCAGCAATAGTAAAAGGGACAGAGCCTACGAGCAGTACTTC. Its protein is CASNSKRDRAYEQYF.

The chain is built from TRBV5-1 and TRBJ2-3; TRBD2 aligns across 10 bases. The CDR3 covers 17 residues. Germline values: CDR1 SGHRS, CDR2 YFSETQ. The V and J ends lost 1 base and 2 bases, in that order; junction bases with no gene match: 7. The CDR3 region is CASSLKPGTSVTDTQYF. The CDR3 bases are TGCGCCAGCAGCTTGAAGCCCGGGACTAGCGTCACAGATACGCAGTATTTT.

This clone was counted once. The same CDR3 can be traced to other DNA sequences in this sample. The chain links TRBV7-2 to TRBJ1-5, with unresolved D. Trimming removed 0 bases at V and 6 bases at J, with 3 bases between. Per the germline V gene, CDR1 is SGHTA and CDR2 is FQGNSA. The length of the CDR3 is 12 residues. The CDR3 bases are TGTGCCAGCAGCTTAGCTGGTCAGCCCCAGCATTTT. It specifies CASSLAGQPQHF.

This clone has only one observation. The V and J genes are TRBV14 and TRBJ2-2, with D uncertain. Trimming removed 2 bases at V and 0 bases at J, with 4 bases between. Germline values: CDR1 SGHDN, CDR2 FVKESK. This CDR3 region has 14 residues. CDR3 protein: CASSQISNTGELFF. CDR3 nucleotides: TGTGCCAGCAGCCAAATCTCGAACACCGGGGAGCTGTTTTTT.

The chain links TRBV5-6 to TRBJ2-7, with 8 positions matching TRBD1. CDR3 size: 14 residues. Per the germline V gene, CDR1 is SGHDT and CDR2 is YYEEEE. J was trimmed by 4 bases and V by 6 bases; bases with no gene match: 9. DNA of the CDR3: TGTGCCAGCACATTGGGGACAGGTAATTACGAGCAGTACTTC. Translating gives CASTLGTGNYEQYF.

V usage is TRBV7-2 and J usage is TRBJ2-3; D may be TRBD2 (5 bases). Germline-derived CDR1 and CDR2 are SGHTA and FQGNSA. V lost 0 bases to trimming and J lost 2 bases, with 9 bases between them. The CDR3 is made up of 15 amino acids. CDR3 bases: TGTGCCAGCAGCTTAGCTGGGAGACACACAGATACGCAGTATTTT. Amino acid sequence: CASSLAGRHTDTQYF.

This clone was detected only a few times. The chain carries TRBV19 and TRBJ1-1; no reliable D call. V lost 1 base to trimming and J lost 6 bases, with 3 bases between them. Germline values: CDR1 LNHDA, CDR2 SQIVND (reference sequence). This CDR3 region has 11 residues. The CDR3 nucleotides read TGTGCCAGTAGTATAGGGGCTGAAGCTTTCTTT. Its translation: CASSIGAEAFF.

The chain combines TRBV28 with TRBJ2-7; D is undetermined. Trimming removed 3 bases from V and 3 bases from J, with 9 bases in between. The CDR3 totals 13 residues. CDR1 MDHEN and CDR2 SYDVKM come from the germline V gene. This CDR3 reads CASSLVPGYEQYF. The DNA for the CDR3 is TGTGCCAGCAGTTTGGTTCCGGGCTACGAGCAGTACTTC.

J is TRBJ2-7 and V is TRBV19; D is unclear. The germline gives CDR1 LNHDA, CDR2 SQIVND (reference sequence). CDR3 size: 12 residues. V lost 3 bases to trimming and J lost 5 bases, with 8 bases between them. The CDR3: CASSIWGHEQYF. The CDR3 region has the DNA TGTGCCAGTAGTATCTGGGGTCACGAGCAGTACTTC. The complete variable domain, with remaining parts taken from reference TRBV19 and TRBJ2-7, reads DGGITQSPKYLFRKEGQNVTLSCEQNLNHDAMYWYRQDPGQGLRLIYYSQIVNDFQKGDIAEGYSVSREKKESFPLTVTSAQKNPTAFYLCASSIWGHEQYFGPGTRLTVT.

This clone was counted a few times. This sequence joins TRBV2 and TRBJ1-1; D perhaps matches TRBD1 (5 bases). CDR1 SNHLY and CDR2 FYNNEI come from the germline V gene. The CDR3 runs to 13 residues. Trimming cost V 7 bases and J 3 bases, with 12 bases left between them. The CDR3 coding sequence is TGTGCCAGCAACCGGGACCGGGACACTGAAGCTTTCTTT. Its translation is CASNRDRDTEAFF.

The rearrangement links TRBV30 to TRBJ2-7; 9 bases are shared with TRBD1. The V and J ends lost 3 bases and 5 bases, in that order; junction bases with no gene match: 8. From germline, CDR1 is GTSNPN and CDR2 SVGIG (reference sequence). The CDR3 consists of 14 residues. The CDR3 sequence is CAWRKDRGVHEQYF. The DNA of the CDR3 is TGTGCCTGGAGGAAAGACAGGGGGGTCCACGAGCAGTACTTC.

CDR3 loop: CASSLSSDRGGEKLFF. In DNA form, the CDR3 reads TGTGCCAGCAGTTTATCCTCGGACAGGGGTGGTGAAAAACTGTTTTTT. This sequence joins TRBV28 and TRBJ1-4; TRBD1 matches at 9 bases. The CDR3 loop spans 16 amino acids. Germline V gives CDR1 MDHEN, CDR2 SYDVKM. Germline trimming cut 1 base from V and 7 bases from J; bases unmatched to any gene: 7.

This clone was seen once. Other DNA sequences within the sample encode an identical CDR3. This sequence joins TRBV15 and TRBJ1-3; D might be TRBD1 (6 bases). Germline V lookup: CDR1 LNHNV, CDR2 YYDKDF (reference sequence). This CDR3 contains 15 residues. The ends were cut back, 3 bases at V and 2 bases at J, with 11 bases in the middle. The CDR3 DNA follows: TGTGCCACCAGCAGGGACCAGGGGCCTGGAAACACCATATATTTT. It yields the protein CATSRDQGPGNTIYF.

V usage is TRBV5-1 and J usage is TRBJ1-4; TRBD1 might be the D (5 bases). The V gene lost 6 bases and the J gene lost 7 bases, with 19 bases spanning the gap. This CDR3 comprises 15 residues. CDR1 is SGHRS and CDR2 is YFSETQ in the germline V gene. CDR3 DNA: TGCGCCAGCATACTCGAGGGGCCGGGCCGTGAAAAACTGTTTTTT. Translation gives CASILEGPGREKLFF.